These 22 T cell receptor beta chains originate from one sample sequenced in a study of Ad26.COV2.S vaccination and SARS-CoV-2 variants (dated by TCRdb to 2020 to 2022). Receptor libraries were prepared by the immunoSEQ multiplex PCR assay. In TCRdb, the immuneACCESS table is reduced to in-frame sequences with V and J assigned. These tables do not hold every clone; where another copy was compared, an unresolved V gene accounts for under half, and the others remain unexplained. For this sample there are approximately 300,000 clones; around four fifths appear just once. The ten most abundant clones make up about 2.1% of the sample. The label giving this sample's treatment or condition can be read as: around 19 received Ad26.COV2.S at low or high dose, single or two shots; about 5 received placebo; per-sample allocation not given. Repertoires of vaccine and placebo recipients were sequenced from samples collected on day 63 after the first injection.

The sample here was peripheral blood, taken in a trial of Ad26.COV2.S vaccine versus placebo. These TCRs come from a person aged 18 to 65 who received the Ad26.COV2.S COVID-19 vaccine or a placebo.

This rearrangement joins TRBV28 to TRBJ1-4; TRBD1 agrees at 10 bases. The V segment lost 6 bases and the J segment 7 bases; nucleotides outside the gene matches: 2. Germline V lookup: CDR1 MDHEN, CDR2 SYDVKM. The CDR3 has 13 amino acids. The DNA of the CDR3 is TGTGCCAGCAGCAGGGACAGGGGTGAAAAACTGTTTTTT. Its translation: CASSRDRGEKLFF.

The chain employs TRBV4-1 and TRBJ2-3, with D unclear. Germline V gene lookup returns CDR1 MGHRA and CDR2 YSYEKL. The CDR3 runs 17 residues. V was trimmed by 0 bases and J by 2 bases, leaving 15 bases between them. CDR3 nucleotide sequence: TGCGCCAGCAGCCAAGATAGGGCAAGGATCCTCACAGATACGCAGTATTTT. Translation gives CASSQDRARILTDTQYF.

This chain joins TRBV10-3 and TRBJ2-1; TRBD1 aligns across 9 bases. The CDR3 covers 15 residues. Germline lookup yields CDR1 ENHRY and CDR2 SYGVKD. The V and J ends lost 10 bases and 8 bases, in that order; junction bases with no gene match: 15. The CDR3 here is CATLRGTGRLDEQFF. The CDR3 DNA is TGTGCCACCCTGCGGGGGACAGGGAGGTTAGATGAGCAGTTCTTC.

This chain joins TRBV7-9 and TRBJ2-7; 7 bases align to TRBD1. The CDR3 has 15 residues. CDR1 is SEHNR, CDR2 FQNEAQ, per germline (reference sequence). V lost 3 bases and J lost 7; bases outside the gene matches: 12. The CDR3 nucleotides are TGTGCCAGCAGCTTCTCCGGGACAGCCTCTCGGGAGCAGTACTTC. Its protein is CASSFSGTASREQYF.

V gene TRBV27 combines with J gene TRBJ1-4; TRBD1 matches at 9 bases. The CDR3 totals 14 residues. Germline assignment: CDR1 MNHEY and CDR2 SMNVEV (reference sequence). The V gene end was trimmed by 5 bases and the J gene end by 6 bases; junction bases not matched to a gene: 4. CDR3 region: CASSVQGADEKLFF. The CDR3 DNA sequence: TGTGCCAGCAGTGTACAGGGGGCTGATGAAAAACTGTTTTTT.

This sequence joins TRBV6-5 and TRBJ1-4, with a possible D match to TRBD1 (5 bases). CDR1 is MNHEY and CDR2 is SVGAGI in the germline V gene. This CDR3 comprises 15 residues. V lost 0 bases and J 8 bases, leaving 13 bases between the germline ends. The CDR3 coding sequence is TGTGCCAGCAGTTACTCGATCCCCCCAGGGGAAAAACTGTTTTTT. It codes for CASSYSIPPGEKLFF.

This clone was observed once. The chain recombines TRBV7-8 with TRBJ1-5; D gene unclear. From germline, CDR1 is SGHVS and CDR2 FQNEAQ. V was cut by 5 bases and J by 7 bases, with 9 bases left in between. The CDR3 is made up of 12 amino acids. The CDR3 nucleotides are TGTGCCAGCAGCCCGAGTCGGCAGCCCCAGCATTTT. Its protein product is CASSPSRQPQHF.

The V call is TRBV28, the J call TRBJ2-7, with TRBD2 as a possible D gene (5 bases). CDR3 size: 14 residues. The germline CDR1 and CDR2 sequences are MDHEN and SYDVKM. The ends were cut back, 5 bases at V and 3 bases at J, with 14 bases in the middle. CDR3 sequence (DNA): TGTGCCAGCAGTCCGGTCCAGAGGGACTACGAGCAGTACTTC. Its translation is CASSPVQRDYEQYF.

The CDR3 nucleotides read TGTGCCAGTAGTATGGTGTTCGGCGTGAACACCGGGGAGCTGTTTTTT. Its protein is CASSMVFGVNTGELFF. The chain employs TRBV19 and TRBJ2-2; D not resolved. This CDR3 contains 16 residues. The ends were cut back, 3 bases at V and 1 base at J, with 12 bases in the middle. Germline loops: CDR1 LNHDA, CDR2 SQIVND (reference sequence). The full variable domain, completed using reference TRBV19 and TRBJ2-2, is DGGITQSPKYLFRKEGQNVTLSCEQNLNHDAMYWYRQDPGQGLRLIYYSQIVNDFQKGDIAEGYSVSREKKESFPLTVTSAQKNPTAFYLCASSMVFGVNTGELFFGEGSRLTVL.

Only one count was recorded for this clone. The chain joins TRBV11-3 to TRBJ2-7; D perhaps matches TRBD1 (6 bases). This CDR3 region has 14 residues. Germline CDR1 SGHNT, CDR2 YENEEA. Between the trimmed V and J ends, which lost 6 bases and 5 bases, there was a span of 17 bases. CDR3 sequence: CASSLGAGRHEQYF. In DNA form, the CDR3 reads TGTGCCAGCAGTCTGGGGGCAGGGCGGCACGAGCAGTACTTC.

The CDR3 nucleotides are TGCGCCAGCAGCCCGGGGACAGCCTATGGCTACACCTTC. This gives the protein CASSPGTAYGYTF. The chain is built from TRBV5-1 and TRBJ1-2; 7 bases map to TRBD1. CDR1 is SGHRS, CDR2 YFSETQ, per germline. Trimming at V came to 4 bases and at J to 4 bases, leaving 4 bases not matched to a gene. The CDR3 runs to 13 residues.

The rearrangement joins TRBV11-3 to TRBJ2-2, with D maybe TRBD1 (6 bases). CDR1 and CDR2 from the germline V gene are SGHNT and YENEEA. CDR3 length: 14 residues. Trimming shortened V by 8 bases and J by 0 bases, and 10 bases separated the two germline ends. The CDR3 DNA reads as TGTGCCAGCGGGCGGACAGCGAACACCGGGGAGCTGTTTTTT. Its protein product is CASGRTANTGELFF.

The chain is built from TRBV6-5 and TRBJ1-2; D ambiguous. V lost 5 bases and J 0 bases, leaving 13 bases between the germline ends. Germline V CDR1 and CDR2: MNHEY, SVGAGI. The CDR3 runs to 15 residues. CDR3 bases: TGTGCCAGCAGTAGCCGGGCTAAAGCTAACTATGGCTACACCTTC. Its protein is CASSSRAKANYGYTF.

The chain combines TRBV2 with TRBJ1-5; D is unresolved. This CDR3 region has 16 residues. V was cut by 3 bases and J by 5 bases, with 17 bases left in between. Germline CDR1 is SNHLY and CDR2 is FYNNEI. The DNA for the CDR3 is TGTGCCAGCAGTGAGGATCCTGTACTATGGGATCAGCCCCAGCATTTT. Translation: CASSEDPVLWDQPQHF. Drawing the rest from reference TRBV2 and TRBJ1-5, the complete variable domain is EPEVTQTPSHQVTQMGQEVILRCVPISNHLYFYWYRQILGQKVEFLVSFYNNEISEKSEIFDDQFSVERPDGSNFTLKIRSTKLEDSAMYFCASSEDPVLWDQPQHFGDGTRLSIL.

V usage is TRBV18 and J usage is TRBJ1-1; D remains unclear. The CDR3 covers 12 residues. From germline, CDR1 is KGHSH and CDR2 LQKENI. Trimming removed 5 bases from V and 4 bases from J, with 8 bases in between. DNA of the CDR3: TGTGCCAGCTCAAGCGAGGTCACTGAAGCTTTCTTT. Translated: CASSSEVTEAFF. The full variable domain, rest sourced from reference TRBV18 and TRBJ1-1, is NAGVMQNPRHLVRRRGQEARLRCSPMKGHSHVYWYRQLPEEGLKFMVYLQKENIIDESGMPKERFSAEFPKEGPSILRIQQVVRGDSAAYFCASSSEVTEAFFGQGTRLTVV.

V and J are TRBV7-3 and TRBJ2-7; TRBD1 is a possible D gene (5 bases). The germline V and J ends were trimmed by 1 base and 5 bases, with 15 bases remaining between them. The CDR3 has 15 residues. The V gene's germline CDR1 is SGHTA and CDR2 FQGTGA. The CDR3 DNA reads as TGTGCCAGCAGCTTAATCCCCGCCAGGGTGGACGAGCAGTACTTC. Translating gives CASSLIPARVDEQYF.

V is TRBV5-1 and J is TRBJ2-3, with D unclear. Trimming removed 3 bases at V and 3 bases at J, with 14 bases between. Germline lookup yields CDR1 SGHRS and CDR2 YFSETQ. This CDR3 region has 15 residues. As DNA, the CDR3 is TGCGCCAGCAGCTACCGGACCGAGGATACAGATACGCAGTATTTT. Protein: CASSYRTEDTDTQYF.

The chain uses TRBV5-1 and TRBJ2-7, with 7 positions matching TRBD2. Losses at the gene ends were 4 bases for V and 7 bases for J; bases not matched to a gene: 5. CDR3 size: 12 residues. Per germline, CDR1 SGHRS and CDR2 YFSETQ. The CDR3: CASSLGGEEQYF. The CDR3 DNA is TGCGCCAGCAGCCTTGGGGGGGAAGAGCAGTACTTC.

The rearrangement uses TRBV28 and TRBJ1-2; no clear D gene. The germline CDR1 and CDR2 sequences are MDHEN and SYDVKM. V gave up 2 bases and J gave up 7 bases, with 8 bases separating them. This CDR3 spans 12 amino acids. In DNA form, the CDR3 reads TGTGCCAGCAGTTTAGGGAGGAGTGGCTACACCTTC. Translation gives CASSLGRSGYTF.

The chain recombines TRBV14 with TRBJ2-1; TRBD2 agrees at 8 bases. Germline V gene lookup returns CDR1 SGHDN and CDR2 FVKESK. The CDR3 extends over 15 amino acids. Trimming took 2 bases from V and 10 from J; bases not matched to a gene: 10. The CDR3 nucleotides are TGTGCCAGCAGCCAAAGGGCGGGGGGACCTCACGAGCAGTTCTTC. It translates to CASSQRAGGPHEQFF.

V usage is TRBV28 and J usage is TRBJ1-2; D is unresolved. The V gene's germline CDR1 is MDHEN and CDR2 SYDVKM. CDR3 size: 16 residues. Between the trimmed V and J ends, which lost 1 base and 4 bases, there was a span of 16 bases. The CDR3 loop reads CASSLFLEGSLYGYTF. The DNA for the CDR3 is TGTGCCAGCAGTTTATTCCTGGAGGGCAGCCTCTATGGCTACACCTTC.

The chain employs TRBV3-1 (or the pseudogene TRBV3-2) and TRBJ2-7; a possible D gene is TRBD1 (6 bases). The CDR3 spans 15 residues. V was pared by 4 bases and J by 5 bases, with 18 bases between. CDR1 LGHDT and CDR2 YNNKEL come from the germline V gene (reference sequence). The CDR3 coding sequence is TGTGCCAGCAGCCGGCAACAGGGCATCAGCGACGAGCAGTACTTC. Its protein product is CASSRQQGISDEQYF.